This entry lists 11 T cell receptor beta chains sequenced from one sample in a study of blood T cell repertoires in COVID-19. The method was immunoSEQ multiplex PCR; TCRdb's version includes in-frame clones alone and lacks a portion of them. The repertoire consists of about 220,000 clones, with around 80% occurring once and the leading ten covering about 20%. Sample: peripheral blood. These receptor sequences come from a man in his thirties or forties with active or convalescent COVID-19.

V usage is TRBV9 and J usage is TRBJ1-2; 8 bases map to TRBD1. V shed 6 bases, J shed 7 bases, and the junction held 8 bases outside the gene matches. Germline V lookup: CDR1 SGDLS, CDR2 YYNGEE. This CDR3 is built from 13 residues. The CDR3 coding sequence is TGTGCCAGCAACTCAGGGGGCAAAGGTGGCTACACCTTC. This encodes CASNSGGKGGYTF. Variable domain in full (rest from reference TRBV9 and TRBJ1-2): DSGVTQTPKHLITATGQRVTLRCSPRSGDLSVYWYQQSLDQGLQFLIQYYNGEERAKGNILERFSAQQFPDLHSELNLSSLELGDSALYFCASNSGGKGGYTFGSGTRLTVV.

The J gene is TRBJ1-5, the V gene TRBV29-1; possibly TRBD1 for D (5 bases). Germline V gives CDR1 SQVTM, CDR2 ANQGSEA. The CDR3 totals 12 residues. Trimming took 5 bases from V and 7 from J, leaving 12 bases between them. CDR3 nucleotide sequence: TGCAGCGTTATGGACGGGGGGCAGCCCCAGCATTTT. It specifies CSVMDGGQPQHF.

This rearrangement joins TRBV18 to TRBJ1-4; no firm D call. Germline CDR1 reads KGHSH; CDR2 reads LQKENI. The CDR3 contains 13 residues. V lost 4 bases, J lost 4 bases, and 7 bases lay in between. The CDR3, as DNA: TGTGCCAGCTCACTCGGTATTAATGAAAAACTGTTTTTT. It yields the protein CASSLGINEKLFF.

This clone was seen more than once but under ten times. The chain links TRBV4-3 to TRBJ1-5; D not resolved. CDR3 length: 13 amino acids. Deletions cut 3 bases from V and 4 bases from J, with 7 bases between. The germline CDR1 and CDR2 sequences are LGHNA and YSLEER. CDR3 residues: CASSQNQNQPQHF. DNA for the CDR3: TGCGCCAGCAGCCAGAACCAGAATCAGCCCCAGCATTTT.

The CDR3 sequence: CSDLRTSGTKETQYF. In nucleotides, the CDR3 is TGCAGCGACCTTAGGACTAGCGGGACTAAAGAGACCCAGTACTTC. The chain recombines TRBV29-1 with TRBJ2-5; 12 bases are shared with TRBD2. V lost 7 bases to trimming and J lost 3 bases; unmatched junction nucleotides: 9. Per germline, CDR1 SQVTM and CDR2 ANQGSEA. The CDR3 length is 15 residues. Full variable domain (rest looked up from reference TRBV29-1 and TRBJ2-5): SAVISQKPSRDICQRGTSLTIQCQVDSQVTMMFWYRQQPGQSLTLIATANQGSEATYESGFVIDKFPISRPNLTFSTLTVSNMSPEDSSIYLCSDLRTSGTKETQYFGPGTRLLVL.

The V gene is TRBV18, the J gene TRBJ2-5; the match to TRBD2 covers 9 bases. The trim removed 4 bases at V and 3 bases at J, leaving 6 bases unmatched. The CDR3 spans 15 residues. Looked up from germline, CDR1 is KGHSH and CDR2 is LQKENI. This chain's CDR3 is CASSRDSGGEETQYF. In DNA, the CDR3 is TGTGCCAGCTCACGTGATAGCGGGGGAGAAGAGACCCAGTACTTC.

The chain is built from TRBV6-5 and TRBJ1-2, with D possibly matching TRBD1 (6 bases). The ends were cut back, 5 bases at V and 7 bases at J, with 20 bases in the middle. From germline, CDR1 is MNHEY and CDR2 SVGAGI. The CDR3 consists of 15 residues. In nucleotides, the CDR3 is TGTGCCAGCAGTCCCATGGGCCAGGGGACCCTTGGCTACACCTTC. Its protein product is CASSPMGQGTLGYTF.

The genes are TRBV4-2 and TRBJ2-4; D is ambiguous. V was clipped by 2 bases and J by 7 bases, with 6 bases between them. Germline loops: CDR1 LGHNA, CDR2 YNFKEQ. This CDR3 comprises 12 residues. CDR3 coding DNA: TGTGCCAGCAGCCAAACTGAGAACATTCAGTACTTC. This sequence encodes CASSQTENIQYF.

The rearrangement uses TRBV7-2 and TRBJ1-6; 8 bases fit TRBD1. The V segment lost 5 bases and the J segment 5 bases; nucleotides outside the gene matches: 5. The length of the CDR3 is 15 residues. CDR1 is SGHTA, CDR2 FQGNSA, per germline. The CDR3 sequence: CASSPGQGNNSPLHF. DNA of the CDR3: TGTGCCAGCAGCCCCGGACAGGGAAATAATTCACCCCTCCACTTT.

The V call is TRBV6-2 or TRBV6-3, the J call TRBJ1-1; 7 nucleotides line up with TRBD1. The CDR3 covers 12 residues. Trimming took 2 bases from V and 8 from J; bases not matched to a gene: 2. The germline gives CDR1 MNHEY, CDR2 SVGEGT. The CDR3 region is CASSYLRGEAFF. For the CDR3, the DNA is TGTGCCAGCAGTTACCTCAGGGGGGAAGCTTTCTTT.

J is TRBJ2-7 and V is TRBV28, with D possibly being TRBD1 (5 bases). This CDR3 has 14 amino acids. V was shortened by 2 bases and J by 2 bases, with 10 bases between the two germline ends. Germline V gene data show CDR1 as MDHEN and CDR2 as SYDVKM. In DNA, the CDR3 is TGTGCCAGCAGTTTAGGGGCTTCAACCTACGAGCAGTACTTC. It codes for CASSLGASTYEQYF.